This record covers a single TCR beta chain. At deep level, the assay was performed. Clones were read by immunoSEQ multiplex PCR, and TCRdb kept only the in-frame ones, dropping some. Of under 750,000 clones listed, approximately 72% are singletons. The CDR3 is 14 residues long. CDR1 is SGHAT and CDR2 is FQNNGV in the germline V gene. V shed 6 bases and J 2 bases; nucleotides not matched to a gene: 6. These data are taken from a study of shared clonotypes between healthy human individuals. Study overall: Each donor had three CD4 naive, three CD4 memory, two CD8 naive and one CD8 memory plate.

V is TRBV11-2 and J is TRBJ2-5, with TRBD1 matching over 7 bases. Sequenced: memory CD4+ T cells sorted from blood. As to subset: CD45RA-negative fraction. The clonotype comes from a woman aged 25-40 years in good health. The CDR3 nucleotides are TGTGCCAGCAGGCCAGGGGGTTGGCAAGAGACCCAGTACTTC. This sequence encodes CASRPGGWQETQYF.